One sample yielded the 5 T cell receptor beta chains listed below, sequenced in a study of T cell repertoires in cytomegalovirus infection. These receptors' antigens are unknown. Using its own MiXCR run on the reads, TCRdb lists one record per CDR3 protein. The sample includes 100,000 or so distinct CDR3 sequences, 42% of them seen just once. The sample here was CD8+ T cells from cultured PBMCs, taken from culture after CMV antigen stimulation. The receptors shown here come from a human donor in good health (CMV status not recorded). Some clones in this sample may be carry-over from other donors' samples.

The chain couples TRBV2 to TRBJ2-7, with TRBD1 matching over 8 bases. V shed 10 bases, J shed 7 bases, and the junction held 15 bases outside the gene matches. Germline loops: CDR1 SNHLY, CDR2 FYNNEI. The CDR3 length is 14 residues. The chain's CDR3 is CATTIRTGLGEQYF. Written as DNA, the CDR3 is TGTGCCACCACTATTAGGACAGGGTTGGGGGAGCAGTACTTC.

The chain uses TRBV7-9 and TRBJ2-5; D might be TRBD2 (6 bases). There are 13 residues in the CDR3. Germline CDR1 reads SEHNR; CDR2 reads FQNEAQ (reference sequence). Trimming cost V 6 bases and J 0 bases, with 8 bases left between them. CDR3 in DNA: TGTGCCAGCAGAAGGGACTACCAAGAGACCCAGTACTTC. Translating it yields CASRRDYQETQYF.

This clonotype showed up just a few times. The rearrangement joins TRBV7-9 to TRBJ1-4; no reliable D call. Germline CDR1 SEHNR, CDR2 FQNEAQ (reference sequence). Trimming stripped 6 bases from V and 5 bases from J, with 10 bases between. CDR3 length: 13 residues. CDR3 residues: CASRPAGNEKLFF. In DNA, the CDR3 is TGTGCCAGCAGACCCGCGGGAAATGAAAAACTGTTTTTT.

V gene TRBV6-5 combines with J gene TRBJ2-5, with D possibly matching TRBD1 (6 bases). Trimming removed 6 bases at V and 5 bases at J, with 13 bases between. This CDR3 contains 13 residues. Germline values: CDR1 MNHEY, CDR2 SVGAGI. The CDR3, as DNA: TGTGCCAGCAGCTTAACAGGGTTGGAGACCCAGTACTTC. Translation: CASSLTGLETQYF.

This clonotype came up once. The chain is built from TRBV12-3 or TRBV12-4 and TRBJ2-7; D gene unclear. Between the trimmed V and J ends, which lost 6 bases and 2 bases, there was a span of 14 bases. This CDR3 has 14 amino acids. In DNA, the CDR3 is TGTGCCAGCAGCCACGGGTCCGGAGCCTACGAGCAGTACTTC. It specifies CASSHGSGAYEQYF.